The 3 T cell receptor beta chains presented below share a single source sample, sequenced in a study of T cell responses to AZD1222 COVID-19 vaccine. Sequencing was performed with immunoSEQ multiplex PCR; in TCRdb, only in-frame clones are kept and a portion is missing. The repertoire holds around 140,000 clones, with approximately 91% as singletons. The sequences come from peripheral blood, collected 28 days after the second dose of the MenACWY control vaccine. These receptors were obtained from an adult who received the MenACWY meningococcal vaccine as a control.

This chain joins TRBV28 and TRBJ2-2, with D possibly being TRBD2 (7 bases). The germline CDR1 and CDR2 sequences are MDHEN and SYDVKM. V gave up 4 bases and J gave up 5 bases, with 14 bases separating them. The CDR3 is made up of 15 amino acids. CDR3 amino acids: CASSSPAGATGELFF. The CDR3 nucleotides are TGTGCCAGCAGTTCCCCGGCGGGGGCGACCGGGGAGCTGTTTTTT.

The chain combines TRBV2 with TRBJ1-6; D is possibly TRBD1 (5 bases). This CDR3 is 13 amino acids long. Germline CDR1 is SNHLY and CDR2 is FYNNEI. The V gene lost 9 bases and the J gene lost 7 bases, with 13 bases spanning the gap. CDR3 loop: CARTGTENSPLHF. CDR3 nucleotides: TGTGCCAGGACCGGGACCGAAAATTCACCCCTCCACTTT.

J is TRBJ1-2 and V is TRBV19, with D uncertain. The CDR3 is made up of 14 amino acids. V dropped 5 bases and J dropped 2 bases, with 12 bases sitting between them. Germline assignment: CDR1 LNHDA and CDR2 SQIVND (reference sequence). CDR3 region: CASSPGPGNYGYTF. In DNA form, the CDR3 reads TGTGCCAGTAGTCCTGGCCCCGGGAACTATGGCTACACCTTC.